Listed below are T cell receptor beta chains from one sample, sequenced in a study of shared T cell receptors in the human thymus. Repertoires were generated with immunoSEQ multiplex PCR, while TCRdb's copy carries only in-frame clones and drops some. This table has hundreds of thousands of clones, approximately 90% appearing once. The sample was also linked to a second study, of human thymus T cells.

Sequenced sample: thymocytes. These receptors all come from a boy less than two years old with a congenital heart defect. The CDR3 runs from the conserved cysteine through the conserved F or W. The D gene is left open where the match is weak. The size field is filled for only some rows; it gives once, few, many or a size class.

clone_size | d_call | j_call | v_call | cdr3_aa | cdr3_nt
few | TRBD1 | TRBJ1-4 | TRBV4-3 | CASSHHGTGGNATNEKLFF | TGCGCCAGCAGCCACCACGGGACAGGGGGGAATGCAACTAATGAAAAACTGTTTTTT
- | - | TRBJ2-1 | TRBV29-1 | CSVDTSGGSNEQFF | TGCAGCGTGGATACTAGTGGGGGGAGCAATGAGCAGTTCTTC
few | TRBD2 | TRBJ2-1 | TRBV4-2 | CASSQGSRLADLSSYNEQFF | TGTGCCAGCAGCCAAGGATCTCGACTAGCGGACCTGAGCTCCTACAATGAGCAGTTCTTC
once | TRBD2 | TRBJ2-7 | TRBV28 | CASSSHGLAGGSYEQYF | TGTGCCAGCAGTTCTCACGGACTAGCGGGAGGGTCCTACGAGCAGTACTTC
- | - | TRBJ1-1 | TRBV19 | CASSLHLGAFF | TGTGCCAGTAGTCTCCACCTCGGGGCTTTCTTT
- | TRBD2 | TRBJ2-1 | TRBV4-2 | CASSQDGPSGRETYNEQFF | TGTGCCAGCAGCCAAGATGGCCCTAGCGGGAGGGAGACCTACAATGAGCAGTTCTTC
- | TRBD2 | TRBJ2-7 | TRBV6-4 | CASSEVGGREAYEQYF | TGTGCCAGCAGTGAGGTAGGCGGGAGAGAGGCCTACGAGCAGTACTTC
- | TRBD2 | TRBJ2-7 | TRBV2 | CASREEGGTTSGRGEQYF | TGTGCCAGCAGGGAAGAAGGTGGGACGACTAGCGGCAGAGGCGAGCAGTACTTC
- | - | TRBJ1-5 | TRBV28 | CASKHQGPNSNQPQHF | TGTGCCAGCAAACATCAGGGGCCTAATAGCAATCAGCCCCAGCATTTT
once | TRBD2 | TRBJ2-1 | TRBV10-2 | CASSEPGLAGATYNEQFF | TGCGCCAGCAGCGAGCCGGGACTAGCGGGAGCGACCTACAATGAGCAGTTCTTC
few | - | TRBJ2-7 | TRBV19 | CASSIGGQRYEQYF | TGTGCCAGTAGTATTGGTGGGCAGCGGTACGAGCAGTACTTC
- | - | TRBJ2-1 | TRBV30 | CAWSVGRGPCGDYNEQFF | TGTGCCTGGAGTGTAGGCCGCGGGCCTTGCGGAGATTACAATGAGCAGTTCTTC
- | TRBD1 | TRBJ1-2 | TRBV9 | CASSVKDRGGYGYTF | TGTGCCAGCAGCGTTAAGGACAGGGGAGGCTATGGCTACACCTTC
- | TRBD1 | TRBJ2-2 | TRBV30 | CACYFPGTGNTGELFF | TGTGCCTGTTATTTCCCCGGGACAGGGAACACCGGGGAGCTGTTTTTT
- | - | TRBJ2-7 | TRBV27 | CASTSKEGREQYF | TGTGCCAGCACATCTAAGGAGGGTCGCGAGCAGTACTTC
- | - | TRBJ2-1 | TRBV5-1 | CASSLTGWSYNEQFF | TGCGCCAGCAGCTTGACAGGGTGGTCCTACAATGAGCAGTTCTTC
- | TRBD1 | TRBJ1-2 | TRBV5-6 | CASSLTSPGGGYGYTF | TGTGCCAGCAGCTTAACCTCGCCAGGGGGCGGCTATGGCTACACCTTC
- | - | TRBJ1-2 | TRBV27 | CASSFREGGIFGYTF | TGTGCCAGCAGTTTCCGGGAGGGGGGTATCTTTGGCTACACCTTC
- | TRBD2 | TRBJ2-7 | TRBV27 | CASRKTSGRRFHEQYF | TGTGCCAGCAGGAAAACTAGCGGTCGGAGGTTCCACGAGCAGTACTTC
- | - | TRBJ2-7 | TRBV7-2 | CASSFGVKGSVYEQYF | TGTGCCAGCAGCTTTGGGGTGAAAGGTAGCGTCTACGAGCAGTACTTC
- | TRBD1 | TRBJ2-5 | TRBV9 | CASSPGQDQETQYF | TGTGCCAGCAGCCCGGGACAGGACCAAGAGACCCAGTACTTC
- | - | TRBJ2-1 | TRBV19 | CASSPKGGVSNEQFF | TGTGCCAGTAGTCCCAAAGGGGGAGTAAGTAATGAGCAGTTCTTC
- | - | TRBJ1-4 | TRBV28 | CASSTEAGTKRYEKLFF | TGTGCCAGCAGTACCGAAGCCGGGACAAAAAGGTATGAAAAACTGTTTTTT
- | - | TRBJ2-5 | TRBV12-5 | CASGLGLEEGETQYF | TGTGCTAGTGGTTTGGGACTAGAGGAAGGAGAGACCCAGTACTTC
- | - | TRBJ1-4 | TRBV5-1 | CASSRTLLGAQGGEKLFF | TGCGCCAGCAGCCGGACCCTACTGGGGGCACAGGGTGGGGAAAAACTGTTTTTT
- | TRBD2 | TRBJ2-1 | TRBV9 | CASSGSGGAYNEQFF | TGTGCCAGCAGCGGCAGCGGGGGGGCCTACAATGAGCAGTTCTTC